The next 2 T cell receptor beta chains were all read from a single sample in a study of identical twins. TCRdb fed the 5' RACE reads into MiXCR, producing one record per CDR3 protein. This sample has 600,000 to 700,000 distinct CDR3 sequences; 21% occur once, and the top ten carry 4% to 5.5%. These data were also filed under a second study, of T cells expressing NK-cell markers.

Source material: PBMCs. These receptors all stem from a young woman in good health.

The chain couples TRBV9 to TRBJ2-7, with D uncertain. Germline CDR1 reads SGDLS; CDR2 reads YYNGEE. Trimming removed 4 bases at V and 4 bases at J, with 18 bases between. This CDR3 has 15 amino acids. As DNA, the CDR3 is TGTGCCAGCAGCCCCGCGCCTGCCAACAGATACGAGCAGTACTTC. Amino acids: CASSPAPANRYEQYF.

The chain carries TRBV5-4 and TRBJ2-7, with a possible D match to TRBD1 (6 bases). CDR3 size: 17 residues. Trimming took off 1 base at V and 3 bases at J, with 20 bases between the two ends. Germline V gives CDR1 SGHNT, CDR2 YYREEE (reference sequence). The CDR3 nucleotides are TGTGCCAGCAGCTTGCAGACAGGACCAAAACTAATCTACGAGCAGTACTTC. It translates to CASSLQTGPKLIYEQYF.